This paragraph reports one T cell receptor (beta chain). The sample originates from a study of blood T cell repertoires in COVID-19. The wider study: The study drew acute and convalescent COVID-19 samples from the United States, Italy and Spain. PBMCs, B-cell-depleted T cells, or T cells were the source of the cDNA or gDNA that made up the material.

As processed by the authors: Reference gene primers were amplified, and this amplification served to estimate nucleated cell counts. The method was immunoSEQ multiplex PCR; TCRdb's version includes in-frame clones alone and lacks a portion of them. V, J and clone size derive from that table, while D and trimming were established from the DNA sequence. The repertoire holds 200,000 to 250,000 clones, with around nine tenths as singletons. The source of this sequence is a man between 18 and 29 years old with active or convalescent COVID-19. Sequenced: peripheral blood.

CDR3 residues: CSVGKGTGELFF. For the CDR3, the DNA is TGCAGCGTTGGGAAGGGGACCGGGGAGCTGTTTTTT. The chain is built from TRBV29-1 and TRBJ2-2; a possible D gene is TRBD1 (5 bases). This CDR3 is 12 amino acids long. The germline V and J ends were trimmed by 4 bases and 5 bases, with 8 bases remaining between them. The germline V gene has CDR1 SQVTM and CDR2 ANQGSEA.